This T cell receptor (beta chain) was sequenced during a study of cytomegalovirus exposure and HLA in healthy donors. The PCR employed 60 Vbeta primers together with 13 Jbeta primers. Generated by immunoSEQ multiplex PCR, the TCRdb table keeps only in-frame clones and is missing some. Among 110,000 or so clones listed, approximately 74% were seen once. The CDR3 has 15 residues. With 1 base removed from V and 2 bases from J, the gap between germline ends came to 11 bases. Germline V gene data show CDR1 as SEHNR and CDR2 as FQNEAQ (reference sequence). The material sequenced was PBMCs. V and J are TRBV7-9 and TRBJ1-1; D is perhaps TRBD1 (6 bases). The sequence was collected from a woman in her thirties or forties in good health and CMV-seropositive. Here the CDR3 reads CASSLVETGNTEAFF. For the CDR3, the DNA is TGTGCCAGCAGCTTAGTTGAGACAGGAAACACTGAAGCTTTCTTT.